The present entry profiles one T cell receptor (beta chain) with its context. The antigen is unknown. The junction had 7 bases not matched to a gene; V was cut back by 3 bases and J by 4 bases. The CDR3 length is 15 residues. The germline V gene has CDR1 SGDLS and CDR2 YYNGEE. This entry belongs to a study of cytomegalovirus exposure and HLA in healthy donors. Whole-study findings and limits: Cytomegalovirus association was listed for around 180 TCR beta chains.

Primers: 60 Vbeta forward and 13 Jbeta reverse. Here immunoSEQ multiplex PCR was the method, and the copy in TCRdb shows in-frame clones only, minus some. The table records about 250,000 clones, roughly 80% of them present only once. The sample was PBMCs. The receptor was derived from a girl aged 2 to 9 in good health and CMV-seronegative. V and J are TRBV9 and TRBJ1-3, with TRBD1 matching over 7 bases. The CDR3 sequence is CASSADRVAGNTIYF. Here the CDR3 DNA reads TGTGCCAGCAGCGCTGACAGGGTAGCGGGAAACACCATATATTTT. Looking up the rest from reference TRBV9 and TRBJ1-3 gives the full variable domain: DSGVTQTPKHLITATGQRVTLRCSPRSGDLSVYWYQQSLDQGLQFLIQYYNGEERAKGNILERFSAQQFPDLHSELNLSSLELGDSALYFCASSADRVAGNTIYFGEGSWLTVV.